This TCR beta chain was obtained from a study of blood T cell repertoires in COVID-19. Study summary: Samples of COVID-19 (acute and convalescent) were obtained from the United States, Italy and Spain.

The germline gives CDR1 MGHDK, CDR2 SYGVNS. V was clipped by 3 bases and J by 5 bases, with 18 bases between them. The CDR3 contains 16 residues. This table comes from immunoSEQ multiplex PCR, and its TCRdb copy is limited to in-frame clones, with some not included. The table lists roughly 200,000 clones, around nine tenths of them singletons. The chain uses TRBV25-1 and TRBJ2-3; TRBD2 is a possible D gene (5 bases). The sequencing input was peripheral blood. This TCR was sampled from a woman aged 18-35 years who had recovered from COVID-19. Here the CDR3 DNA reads TGTGCCAGCAGTGAGGTGGGTGGCGGAACTAGAGATACGCAGTATTTT. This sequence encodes CASSEVGGGTRDTQYF.